The following is a T cell receptor beta chain sequence with its context. What it binds is not known. This CDR3 is 11 amino acids long. From germline, CDR1 is SNHLY and CDR2 FYNNEI. Trimming took off 6 bases at V and 4 bases at J, with 7 bases between the two ends. Primers for the PCR totalled 60 Vbeta and 13 Jbeta. As originally analysed: About 10 million shared chains were among the roughly 78 million unique TCR beta chains that a later analysis counted. Data came from immunoSEQ multiplex PCR; TCRdb stores just in-frame clones and leaves some out. V and J calls and clone size are copied from that table; D and trimming were computed from the DNA. The data contain 150,000 to 200,000 clones, approximately 81% of them seen just once; the ten biggest clones take up around 0.27%. The entry originates in a study of cytomegalovirus exposure and HLA in healthy donors. About the study: Earlier work reported 100 million to 130 million unique TCR beta sequences from 180 million or so T cells. Study results and limitations: It was reported in a later analysis that an Asian-associated ancestry cluster showed fewer N-insertions than the approximately 670-donor mean. In a later analysis, across HLA loci, associated TCR counts were highest for DRB1, lowest for HLA-C.

The receptor was isolated from a boy between 5 and 17 years old in good health and CMV-seronegative. The V call is TRBV2, the J call TRBJ2-7, with D uncertain. Sequenced: PBMCs. Here the CDR3 reads CASRYGYEQYF. The CDR3 DNA reads as TGTGCCAGCAGGTACGGGTACGAGCAGTACTTC.